This is a list of T cell receptor beta chains from one sample in a study of T-cell memory formation after mild COVID-19. TCRdb re-derived calls from the 5' RACE reads in MiXCR, one entry per CDR3 protein. The table lists some 350,000 distinct CDR3 sequences, roughly 13% of them singletons, with about a fifth in the top ten. The sequencing input was PBMCs or a T cell subset sorted from them (not recorded which). The source of these receptors is a man between 18 and 35 years old who had mild COVID-19 (a few samples of this study predate the infection). Cell type and time point are not known. The CDR3 runs from the conserved cysteine through the conserved F or W. D genes are given only for firm matches. Clone size is stated in some rows and not others, as once, few, many or a class when expanded.

clone size,D gene,J gene,V gene,CDR3 protein,CDR3 DNA
many,NA,TRBJ1-5,TRBV7-2,CASSFGGGQPQHF,TGTGCCAGCAGCTTTGGGGGTGGCCAGCCCCAGCATTTT
few,NA,TRBJ1-3,TRBV7-9,CASSLEGESSGNTIYF,TGTGCCAGCAGCTTAGAAGGGGAGAGCTCTGGAAACACCATATATTTT
NA,NA,TRBJ1-2,TRBV6-4,CASSDPLGERARGYTF,TGTGCCAGCAGTGACCCTTTGGGGGAAAGAGCGCGTGGCTACACCTTC
NA,TRBD2,TRBJ2-1,TRBV4-2,CASSHGRTSGGWNEQFF,TGTGCCAGCAGCCACGGACGGACTAGCGGGGGGTGGAATGAGCAGTTCTTC
NA,TRBD1,TRBJ1-6,TRBV27,CASSFRVFQGDWVSPLHF,TGTGCCAGCAGTTTTAGAGTGTTCCAGGGGGACTGGGTTTCACCCCTCCACTTT
few,NA,TRBJ2-2,TRBV7-6,CASRPGAAATGELFF,TGTGCCAGCAGGCCGGGGGCCGCTGCTACCGGGGAGCTGTTTTTT
NA,TRBD2,TRBJ2-5,TRBV10-3,CAISRTSLQETQYF,TGTGCCATCAGTAGGACTAGCCTCCAAGAGACCCAGTACTTC
NA,NA,TRBJ1-4,TRBV6-5,CASTPRGSGEKLFF,TGTGCCAGCACCCCCCGGGGGTCGGGAGAAAAACTGTTTTTT
NA,NA,TRBJ2-3,TRBV9,CASSVETATDTQYF,TGTGCCAGCAGCGTAGAGACAGCCACAGATACGCAGTATTTT
NA,TRBD1,TRBJ1-5,TRBV12-5,CASGFGDRGNQPQHF,TGTGCTAGTGGTTTCGGGGACAGGGGGAATCAGCCCCAGCATTTT
NA,NA,TRBJ2-3,TRBV12-3/TRBV12-4,CASSLVSADTQYF,TGTGCCAGCAGCCTGGTAAGCGCAGATACGCAGTATTTT
NA,NA,TRBJ1-1,TRBV18,CASSPPYAGDEAFF,TGTGCCAGCTCACCACCCTACGCAGGGGACGAAGCTTTCTTT
once,NA,TRBJ2-7,TRBV27,CASSFASPYEQYF,TGTGCCAGCAGTTTCGCAAGCCCCTACGAGCAGTACTTC
NA,NA,TRBJ1-1,TRBV6-2/TRBV6-3,CASSYSAMNTEAFF,TGTGCCAGCAGTTACTCAGCGATGAACACTGAAGCTTTCTTT
NA,NA,TRBJ2-1,TRBV20-1,CSARDPFGGASEQFF,TGCAGTGCTAGAGACCCTTTCGGAGGGGCCAGTGAGCAGTTCTTC
NA,NA,TRBJ2-6,TRBV19,CASTRFSGANVLTF,TGTGCCAGTACTAGATTCTCTGGGGCCAACGTCCTGACTTTC
NA,NA,TRBJ1-1,TRBV7-9,CASSSGTQAFF,TGTGCCAGCAGCTCGGGGACACAAGCTTTCTTT
NA,NA,TRBJ1-2,TRBV7-9,CASSNSQGYTF,TGTGCCAGCAGCAACTCACAGGGCTACACCTTC
NA,TRBD1,TRBJ2-1,TRBV7-2,CASSSHGTGAGNEQFF,TGTGCCAGCAGCTCCCACGGGACAGGGGCGGGTAATGAGCAGTTCTTC
many,NA,TRBJ1-1,TRBV19,CASSLPGRKAFF,TGTGCCAGTAGTCTCCCGGGGCGTAAAGCTTTCTTT
few,NA,TRBJ1-2,TRBV7-2,CASSPDVSYGYTF,TGTGCCAGCAGCCCTGACGTTAGTTATGGCTACACCTTC
NA,TRBD1,TRBJ1-5,TRBV6-5,CASSLTGGAYQPQHF,TGTGCCAGCAGCCTGACAGGGGGCGCATATCAGCCCCAGCATTTT
many,NA,TRBJ1-1,TRBV4-3,CASSQELGNTEAFF,TGCGCCAGCAGCCAAGAGTTGGGGAACACTGAAGCTTTCTTT
NA,NA,TRBJ2-5,TRBV10-2,CASSEHDGETQYF,TGCGCCAGCAGTGAACATGACGGAGAGACCCAGTACTTC
few,NA,TRBJ2-1,TRBV7-9,CASSLRAPRGEQFF,TGTGCCAGCAGCCTCCGGGCCCCCCGAGGAGAGCAGTTCTTC
few,NA,TRBJ2-3,TRBV5-1,CASSPEGQGTDTQYF,TGCGCCAGCAGCCCTGAGGGCCAGGGCACAGATACGCAGTATTTT
few,NA,TRBJ2-5,TRBV7-2,CASSTVWTPQETQYF,TGTGCCAGCAGCACCGTGTGGACACCCCAAGAGACCCAGTACTTC
NA,TRBD2,TRBJ2-3,TRBV4-3,CASSQYIGTSGEDTQYF,TGCGCCAGCAGCCAATACATTGGGACTAGCGGGGAAGATACGCAGTATTTT
few,NA,TRBJ2-1,TRBV18,CASSPGGVVSYNEQFF,TGTGCCAGCTCACCGGGCGGGGTGGTCTCCTACAATGAGCAGTTCTTC
NA,TRBD2,TRBJ2-7,TRBV18,CASSRSGGYEQYF,TGTGCCAGCTCCCGAAGCGGGGGCTACGAGCAGTACTTC
NA,NA,TRBJ2-3,TRBV6-5,CASRGAGRDTQYF,TGTGCCAGCAGGGGTGCCGGACGGGATACGCAGTATTTT
NA,NA,TRBJ2-2,TRBV6-5,CATSYWELFF,TGTGCCACGTCCTATTGGGAGCTGTTTTTT
NA,NA,TRBJ1-2,TRBV6-2/TRBV6-3,CASSHHPGVHGYTF,TGTGCCAGCAGTCACCACCCGGGAGTCCATGGCTACACCTTC
few,NA,TRBJ2-5,TRBV3-1,CASSTPRASAETQYF,TGTGCCAGCAGCACACCCCGGGCGTCGGCAGAGACCCAGTACTTC
NA,NA,TRBJ2-2,TRBV4-2,CASSQAPGPRDTGELFF,TGTGCCAGCAGCCAAGCCCCAGGCCCACGGGACACCGGGGAGCTGTTTTTT
NA,TRBD2,TRBJ2-5,TRBV6-5,CASTRLAGNQETQYF,TGTGCCAGCACCAGACTAGCGGGGAACCAAGAGACCCAGTACTTC
few,NA,TRBJ2-7,TRBV6-6,CASSYSRQYEQYF,TGTGCCAGCAGTTACTCGAGACAGTACGAGCAGTACTTC
NA,NA,TRBJ1-2,TRBV6-1,CASSESGTQDYGYTF,TGTGCCAGCAGTGAATCCGGGACACAGGACTATGGCTACACCTTC
few,TRBD1,TRBJ1-1,TRBV10-3,CAIKGQGNTEAFF,TGTGCCATCAAAGGACAGGGGAACACTGAAGCTTTCTTT
many,NA,TRBJ2-1,TRBV5-1,CASSLVPTAASNEQFF,TGCGCCAGCAGCCTTGTTCCTACCGCGGCTTCCAATGAGCAGTTCTTC
NA,NA,TRBJ2-5,TRBV14,CASSQGWTQYF,TGTGCCAGCAGCCAAGGGTGGACCCAGTACTTC
NA,NA,TRBJ1-2,TRBV6-5,CASSPDRTHGYTF,TGTGCCAGCAGTCCCGACAGGACCCATGGCTACACCTTC
NA,TRBD1,TRBJ2-3,TRBV6-5,CASSPLGQGTDTQYF,TGTGCCAGCAGTCCCCTGGGACAGGGCACAGATACGCAGTATTTT
NA,NA,TRBJ1-3,TRBV11-2,CASYRGNTIYF,TGTGCCAGCTACAGAGGAAACACCATATATTTT
NA,NA,TRBJ2-3,TRBV7-2,CASKRYTDTQYF,TGTGCCAGCAAGAGGTACACAGATACGCAGTATTTT
few,NA,TRBJ1-2,TRBV9,CASSPMREGPGYTF,TGTGCCAGCAGCCCCATGCGGGAGGGACCTGGCTACACCTTC
few,NA,TRBJ2-1,TRBV29-1,CSAEYGQAAKQFF,TGCAGCGCCGAGTATGGGCAGGCCGCCAAGCAGTTCTTC
few,NA,TRBJ1-6,TRBV6-5,CASSLLVSSYNSPLHF,TGTGCCAGCAGTTTGTTAGTTAGCTCCTATAATTCACCCCTCCACTTT
NA,NA,TRBJ1-1,TRBV20-1,CSARGLGGNTEAFF,TGCAGTGCTAGGGGCCTCGGGGGGAACACTGAAGCTTTCTTT